This T cell receptor (beta chain) originates from a study of a mutant IDH1 vaccine in newly diagnosed glioma. In the study overall: Patients had eight vaccinations, in weeks 1, 3, 5, 7, 11, 15, 19 and 23. Most patients had radiochemotherapy with temozolomide before enrollment; others had one alone.

Assay used: immunoSEQ multiplex PCR; TCRdb lists only in-frame clones, some missing. The sample records approximately 79,000 clones, 85% being singletons. As to time point: week 23, last vaccination. All doses held 300 ug of mutant IDH1 20-mer peptide, with topical imiquimod. A note on this clone: Its specificity is unknown.

The V end lost 3 bases, the J end lost 5 bases, and 15 bases lay between the germline ends. The length of the CDR3 is 15 residues. Germline-derived CDR1 and CDR2 are MDHEN and SYDVKM. The origin of this receptor is a woman aged 50 to 60 with glioma. The chain carries TRBV28 and TRBJ2-3; a possible D gene is TRBD2 (5 bases). This specimen was PBMCs, taken from a glioma patient whose treatment included an IDH1 peptide vaccine. The CDR3 nucleotides are TGTGCCAGCAGTTTCACCTCAGCGGCGCGAGATACGCAGTATTTT. This sequence encodes CASSFTSAARDTQYF.